Shown below are 23 T cell receptor beta chains from a single sample sequenced in a study of technical replicates of blood from several donors. The method was immunoSEQ multiplex PCR; TCRdb's version includes in-frame clones alone and lacks a portion of them. The data contain about 89,000 clones, about 94% of them singletons. Material: T cells isolated from PBMCs. The receptors here all came from a human donor in good health.

The chain employs TRBV7-9 and TRBJ2-1; D call uncertain. CDR3 size: 11 residues. CDR1 is SEHNR, CDR2 FQNEAQ, per germline (reference sequence). V was clipped by 11 bases and J by 12 bases, with 17 bases between them. CDR3 region: CALNLLRVQFF. The CDR3 DNA follows: TGTGCCCTAAATCTCCTTCGTGTGCAGTTCTTC.

The genes are TRBV28 and TRBJ2-5, with TRBD1 matching 10 bases. Trimming at V came to 0 bases and at J to 5 bases, leaving 9 bases not matched to a gene. Germline CDR1 MDHEN, CDR2 SYDVKM. The CDR3 contains 17 residues. In nucleotides, the CDR3 is TGTGCCAGCAGTTTATGGCGAGGGGACAGGGGCTCGGAGACCCAGTACTTC. Its protein product is CASSLWRGDRGSETQYF.

The V call is TRBV14, the J call TRBJ2-7, with D hard to call. Trimming pared 0 bases from V and 2 bases from J, leaving 11 bases between. Per germline, CDR1 SGHDN and CDR2 FVKESK. The CDR3 has 15 amino acids. CDR3 in DNA: TGTGCCAGCAGCCAAGACTTAGCACCAGCCTACGAGCAGTACTTC. It yields the protein CASSQDLAPAYEQYF.

The chain combines TRBV9 with TRBJ2-1, with 10 bases matching TRBD2. With V trimmed by 1 base and J by 10 bases, 5 bases remained unmatched. Germline lookup yields CDR1 SGDLS and CDR2 YYNGEE. The CDR3 totals 14 residues. CDR3 residues: CASSVKPGLAEQFF. The CDR3 DNA follows: TGTGCCAGCAGCGTAAAGCCGGGACTAGCGGAGCAGTTCTTC.

This rearrangement joins TRBV29-1 to TRBJ2-2; 7 bases are a match to TRBD2. The CDR3 spans 16 residues. The V segment lost 5 bases and the J segment 4 bases; nucleotides outside the gene matches: 13. Per the germline V gene, CDR1 is SQVTM and CDR2 is ANQGSEA. CDR3 DNA: TGCAGCGTTTGTGGGAGGGCCGGTTTGGGCACCGGGGAGCTGTTTTTT. This sequence encodes CSVCGRAGLGTGELFF.

This clone was observed once. At one of its ends the junction is not consistent with the germline gene, which may arise from a read error. This chain uses TRBV18 with TRBJ2-1, with 12 bases lining up with TRBD1. The germline CDR1 and CDR2 sequences are KGHSH and LQKENI. The CDR3 has 15 residues. For the CDR3, the DNA is TGTGCCAGCTCACTCGGACCGGGACAGGGGGCGCGAACCGTCTTC. As protein: CASSLGPGQGARTVF.

This clone has just one count. The V call is TRBV7-8, the J call TRBJ2-1, with 7 bases aligning to TRBD2. Germline CDR1 is SGHVS and CDR2 is FQNEAQ. Losses at the gene ends were 5 bases for V and 5 bases for J; bases not matched to a gene: 12. The CDR3 covers 16 residues. The DNA for the CDR3 is TGTGCCAGCAGCGCCCGAGCGGGGAGGAGGGACAATGAGCAGTTCTTC. Protein: CASSARAGRRDNEQFF.

The gene calls are TRBV29-1 and TRBJ2-5, with no clear D. Looked up from germline, CDR1 is SQVTM and CDR2 is ANQGSEA. Trimming shortened V by 5 bases and J by 5 bases, and 9 bases separated the two germline ends. The CDR3 has 11 residues. Here the CDR3 reads CSVPYPETQYF. The CDR3 region has the DNA TGCAGCGTTCCCTATCCGGAGACCCAGTACTTC.

This rearrangement joins TRBV11-2 to TRBJ2-7; D is perhaps TRBD1 (5 bases). The germline V gene encodes CDR1 SGHAT and CDR2 FQNNGV. The CDR3 contains 14 residues. V was trimmed by 5 bases and J by 2 bases, leaving 13 bases between them. As DNA, the CDR3 is TGTGCCAGCAGCCCGTTAGGGGAACCCTACGAGCAGTACTTC. Translated, it gives CASSPLGEPYEQYF.

This clone was counted many times. The chain uses TRBV7-9 and TRBJ1-1, with D possibly TRBD1 on 5 matching bases. Deletions cut 1 base from V and 3 bases from J, with 9 bases between. Germline V gene lookup returns CDR1 SEHNR and CDR2 FQNEAQ (reference sequence). The CDR3 totals 14 residues. The CDR3 is CASSLEARDTEAFF. CDR3 nucleotide sequence: TGTGCCAGCAGCTTAGAAGCCAGGGACACTGAAGCTTTCTTT.

The V gene is TRBV29-1, the J gene TRBJ1-2, with D possibly matching TRBD1 (5 bases). V was cut by 5 bases and J by 2 bases, with 12 bases left in between. This CDR3 contains 13 residues. CDR1 and CDR2 (germline): SQVTM, ANQGSEA. CDR3 DNA sequence: TGCAGCGTTTATGACAGACAGAACTATGGCTACACCTTC. It translates to CSVYDRQNYGYTF. Drawing the rest from reference TRBV29-1 and TRBJ1-2, the complete variable domain is SAVISQKPSRDICQRGTSLTIQCQVDSQVTMMFWYRQQPGQSLTLIATANQGSEATYESGFVIDKFPISRPNLTFSTLTVSNMSPEDSSIYLCSVYDRQNYGYTFGSGTRLTVV.

The chain carries TRBV6-6 and TRBJ1-1; 7 bases match TRBD1. This CDR3 is built from 13 residues. Germline CDR1 is MNHNY and CDR2 is SVGAGI (reference sequence). With V trimmed by 5 bases and J by 11 bases, 11 bases remained unmatched. CDR3 protein: CASSTYRGAWAFF. CDR3 bases: TGTGCCAGCAGTACCTACAGGGGCGCGTGGGCTTTCTTT.

J is TRBJ2-1 and V is TRBV19, with D hard to call. Germline assignment: CDR1 LNHDA and CDR2 SQIVND (reference sequence). The length of the CDR3 is 13 residues. With 3 bases removed from V and 5 bases from J, the gap between germline ends came to 8 bases. The CDR3 protein is CASSITQNNEQFF. The CDR3 DNA follows: TGTGCCAGTAGTATTACACAGAACAATGAGCAGTTCTTC.

The chain carries TRBV23-1 and TRBJ1-5; 7 nucleotides agree with TRBD1. TRBV23-1 is classed as an ORF, of uncertain function. The CDR3 has 17 residues. J lost 3 bases, V lost 6 bases, and 14 bases had no gene match. CDR3 bases: TGCGCCAGCAGAATAAACCACGACAGGGCCAACAATCAGCCCCAGCATTTT. Translated, it gives CASRINHDRANNQPQHF.

This chain joins TRBV15 and TRBJ2-1, with 12 bases fitting TRBD2. Unmatched junction bases numbered 1, after V lost 0 bases and J lost 4 bases. The CDR3 spans 16 residues. Germline V gene data show CDR1 as LNHNV and CDR2 as YYDKDF (reference sequence). CDR3 loop: CATSRDGTSGYNEQFF. The CDR3 coding sequence is TGTGCCACCAGCAGAGACGGGACTAGCGGGTACAATGAGCAGTTCTTC. Combining the CDR3 with reference TRBV15 and TRBJ2-1 gives the whole variable domain DAMVIQNPRYQVTQFGKPVTLSCSQTLNHNVMYWYQQKSSQAPKLLFHYYDKDFNNEADTPDNFQSRRPNTSFCFLDIRSPGLGDTAMYLCATSRDGTSGYNEQFFGPGTRLTVL.

The chain recombines TRBV11-2 with TRBJ2-1, with 10 bases identical to TRBD1. Per the germline V gene, CDR1 is SGHAT and CDR2 is FQNNGV. V lost 5 bases and J lost 10; bases outside the gene matches: 14. The CDR3 spans 16 residues. CDR3 loop: CASSRIQGQGPDEQFF. For the CDR3, the DNA is TGTGCCAGCAGCCGAATTCAGGGACAGGGGCCGGACGAGCAGTTCTTC.

The chain links TRBV5-4 to TRBJ2-7; no reliable D call. The CDR3 extends over 12 amino acids. V lost 0 bases and J 2 bases, leaving 3 bases between the germline ends. Germline V gene data show CDR1 as SGHNT and CDR2 as YYREEE (reference sequence). The CDR3 reads CASSLDTYEQYF. The CDR3 bases are TGTGCCAGCAGCTTGGACACCTACGAGCAGTACTTC.

J is TRBJ2-7 and V is TRBV7-9, with D perhaps matching TRBD1 (6 bases). The CDR3 loop spans 14 amino acids. V lost 4 bases to trimming and J lost 6 bases, with 16 bases between them. The germline CDR1 and CDR2 sequences are SEHNR and FQNEAQ (reference sequence). CDR3 amino acids: CASSYPGTLSEQYF. CDR3 nucleotides: TGTGCCAGCAGCTACCCAGGGACATTATCCGAGCAGTACTTC.

V is TRBV6-5 and J is TRBJ2-1; 9 nucleotides line up with TRBD1. Unmatched junction bases numbered 7, after V lost 2 bases and J lost 8 bases. This CDR3 is built from 15 residues. Per the germline V gene, CDR1 is MNHEY and CDR2 is SVGAGI. CDR3 region: CASSYLGQGWYEQFF. The CDR3, as DNA: TGTGCCAGCAGTTACCTCGGACAGGGGTGGTATGAGCAGTTCTTC.

The rearrangement links TRBV29-1 to TRBJ2-5, with 7 bases identical to TRBD1. The CDR3 runs to 14 residues. Germline lookup yields CDR1 SQVTM and CDR2 ANQGSEA. The V gene end was trimmed by 3 bases and the J gene end by 1 base; junction bases not matched to a gene: 5. The DNA for the CDR3 is TGCAGCGTTGATCACGGGACAGCCCAAGAGACCCAGTACTTC. Translating it yields CSVDHGTAQETQYF. Combining the CDR3 with reference TRBV29-1 and TRBJ2-5 gives the whole variable domain SAVISQKPSRDICQRGTSLTIQCQVDSQVTMMFWYRQQPGQSLTLIATANQGSEATYESGFVIDKFPISRPNLTFSTLTVSNMSPEDSSIYLCSVDHGTAQETQYFGPGTRLLVL.

The chain is built from TRBV2 and TRBJ1-5, with TRBD1 identical over 8 bases. The germline V gene encodes CDR1 SNHLY and CDR2 FYNNEI. The V segment lost 5 bases and the J segment 11 bases; nucleotides outside the gene matches: 2. The CDR3 extends over 11 amino acids. The CDR3 spells CASSPGQAQHF. CDR3 DNA: TGTGCCAGCAGTCCGGGACAGGCCCAGCATTTT.

The chain carries TRBV7-9 and TRBJ1-1, with D unresolved. Looked up from germline, CDR1 is SEHNR and CDR2 is FQNEAQ (reference sequence). The ends were cut back, 1 base at V and 5 bases at J, with 11 bases in the middle. This CDR3 has 14 residues. The CDR3 DNA is TGTGCCAGCAGCTTAGAGAGCGGTAGGACTGAAGCTTTCTTT. It encodes CASSLESGRTEAFF.

The CDR3 nucleotides read TGTGCCAGCAGCCCCGACAGGCCTTTTACCTACGAGCAGTACTTC. It is translated as CASSPDRPFTYEQYF. This chain uses TRBV14 with TRBJ2-7, with D perhaps TRBD1 (6 bases). There are 15 residues in the CDR3. Germline values: CDR1 SGHDN, CDR2 FVKESK. V was trimmed by 4 bases and J by 2 bases, leaving 15 bases between them.